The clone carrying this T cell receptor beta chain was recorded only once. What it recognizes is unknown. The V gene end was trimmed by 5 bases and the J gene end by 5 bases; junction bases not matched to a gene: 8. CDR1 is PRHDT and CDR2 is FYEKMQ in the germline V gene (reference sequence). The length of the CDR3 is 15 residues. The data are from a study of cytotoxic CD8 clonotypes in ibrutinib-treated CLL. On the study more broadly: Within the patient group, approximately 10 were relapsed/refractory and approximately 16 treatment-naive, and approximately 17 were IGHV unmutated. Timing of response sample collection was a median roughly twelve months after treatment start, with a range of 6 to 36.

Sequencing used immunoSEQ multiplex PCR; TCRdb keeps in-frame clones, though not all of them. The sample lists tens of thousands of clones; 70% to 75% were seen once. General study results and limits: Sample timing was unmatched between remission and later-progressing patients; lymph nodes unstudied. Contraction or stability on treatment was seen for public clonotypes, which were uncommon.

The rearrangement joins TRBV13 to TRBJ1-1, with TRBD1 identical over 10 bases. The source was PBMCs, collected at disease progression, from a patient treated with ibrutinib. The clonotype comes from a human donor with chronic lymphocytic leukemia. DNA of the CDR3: TGTGCCAGCAGCCGCCAGACAGGGGGCGGAACTGAAGCTTTCTTT. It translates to CASSRQTGGGTEAFF.